This TCR beta chain originates from a study of T cell repertoires in cytomegalovirus infection. Across the whole study: Epitope selection comprised recently identified HLA-C-restricted CMV epitopes and well-studied HLA-B-restricted CMV epitopes. Matching HLA type, along with CMV infection, was indicated by public TCR beta signatures.

TCRdb independently ran MiXCR on the reads; one entry per CDR3 protein. The data contain nearly 700,000 distinct CDR3 sequences, 30% to 35% of them singletons. This clonotype appeared once. Its target is unknown. Germline V lookup: CDR1 SGHNT, CDR2 YYREEE (reference sequence). With 4 bases clipped from V and 5 bases from J, the junction kept 8 bases outside the gene matches. CDR3 size: 15 residues. Study observations and caveats: Summed frequency of public TCR beta families distinguished CMV carriers with the relevant HLA. CMV-specific TCR beta clonotypes restricted by HLA-C were the ones dominating the ex vivo response.

This TCR was recovered from a human donor in good health (CMV status not recorded). Some clones in this sample may be carry-over from other donors' samples. The sample was cultured PBMCs, taken from culture after CMV antigen stimulation. This chain connects TRBV5-4 to TRBJ2-1; 8 bases are shared with TRBD2. This CDR3 is CASSPPGGPHNEQFF. The CDR3 coding sequence is TGTGCCAGCAGCCCTCCGGGAGGGCCACACAATGAGCAGTTCTTC.